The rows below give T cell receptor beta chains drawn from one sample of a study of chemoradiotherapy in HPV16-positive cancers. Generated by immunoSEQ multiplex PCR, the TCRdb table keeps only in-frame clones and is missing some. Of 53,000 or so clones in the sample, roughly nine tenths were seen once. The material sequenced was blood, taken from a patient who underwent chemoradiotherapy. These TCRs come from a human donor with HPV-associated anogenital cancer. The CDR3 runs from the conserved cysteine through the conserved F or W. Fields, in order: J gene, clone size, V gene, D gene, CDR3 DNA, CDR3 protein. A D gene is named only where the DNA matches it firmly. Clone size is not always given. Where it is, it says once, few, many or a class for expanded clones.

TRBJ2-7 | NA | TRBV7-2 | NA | TGTGCCAGCAGTCTGGACGGATTACTCTCCTACGAGCAGTACTTC | CASSLDGLLSYEQYF
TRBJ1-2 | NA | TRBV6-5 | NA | TGTGCCAGCACCGCCGGGTATGGCTACACCTTC | CASTAGYGYTF
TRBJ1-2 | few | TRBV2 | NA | TGTGCCAGCAGGCCACAGAGAAACTATGGCTACACCTTC | CASRPQRNYGYTF
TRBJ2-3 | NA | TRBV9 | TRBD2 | TGTGCCAGCAGCGTAGCTGGCAATAGCGGGAGTGTCCCAGATACGCAGTATTTT | CASSVAGNSGSVPDTQYF
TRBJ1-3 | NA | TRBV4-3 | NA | TGCGCCAGCAGCATGCGGGAGGCTGGAAACACCATATATTTT | CASSMREAGNTIYF
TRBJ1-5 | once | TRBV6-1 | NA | TGTGCCAGCAGTGACTTGGGGGGGGGTAGCAATCAGCCCCAGCATTTT | CASSDLGGGSNQPQHF
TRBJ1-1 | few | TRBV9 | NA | TGTGCCAGCAGCGTAGCCCAGGTGAACACTGAAGCTTTCTTT | CASSVAQVNTEAFF
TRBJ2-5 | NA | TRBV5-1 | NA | TGCGCCAGCAGCCGGGACCTCGGGCGGCCCCAAGAGACCCAGTACTTC | CASSRDLGRPQETQYF
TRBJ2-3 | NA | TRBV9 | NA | TGTGCCAGCAGCGTCCCCTCCACGGGGCCTGTCACAGATACGCAGTATTTT | CASSVPSTGPVTDTQYF
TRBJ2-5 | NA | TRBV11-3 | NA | TGTGCCAGCAGCTTGGGGGTGACTAGGCAAGAGACCCAGTACTTC | CASSLGVTRQETQYF
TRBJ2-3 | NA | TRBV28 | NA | TGTGCCAGCAGTTTAATCGCAGATACGCAGTATTTT | CASSLIADTQYF
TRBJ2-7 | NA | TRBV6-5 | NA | TGTGCCAGCAGGGCCTCCGGGGGCAACGAGCAGTACTTC | CASRASGGNEQYF
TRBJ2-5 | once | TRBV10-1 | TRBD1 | TGCGCCAGCAGTGAAGGGACAGCGTACCAAGAGACCCAGTACTTC | CASSEGTAYQETQYF
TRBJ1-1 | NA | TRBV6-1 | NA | TGTGCCAGCACCAACGTTGGGGGCGGCACTGAAGCTTTCTTT | CASTNVGGGTEAFF
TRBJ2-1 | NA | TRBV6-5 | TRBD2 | TGTGCCAGCAGGATCTCTAGCGGTTACAATGAGCAGTTCTTC | CASRISSGYNEQFF
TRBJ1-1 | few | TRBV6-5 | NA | TGTGCCAGCAAACGGGGGCGGAACACTGAAGCTTTCTTT | CASKRGRNTEAFF
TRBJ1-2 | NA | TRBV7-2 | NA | TGTGCCAGCAGCTCGGACCGCACATCTGGCTACACCTTC | CASSSDRTSGYTF
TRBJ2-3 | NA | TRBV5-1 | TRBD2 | TGCGCCAGCAGCCCGGGAATGGCGGGGGGGCCTGGAGATCCAGATACGCAGTATTTT | CASSPGMAGGPGDPDTQYF
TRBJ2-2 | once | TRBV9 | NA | TGTGCCAGCAGCGTAGCCAGGTTAAACACCGGGGAGCTGTTTTTT | CASSVARLNTGELFF
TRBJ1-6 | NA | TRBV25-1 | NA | TGTGCCAGCAGTGAGGGAAATTCACCCCTCCACTTT | CASSEGNSPLHF
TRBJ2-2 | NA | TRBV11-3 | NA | TGTGCCAGCAGCTCACTAGAGCTCGGGGAGCTGTTTTTT | CASSSLELGELFF
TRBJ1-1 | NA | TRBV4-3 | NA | TGCGCCAGCAGCCAAGATGGCCATAGTCAGGCTTTCTTT | CASSQDGHSQAFF
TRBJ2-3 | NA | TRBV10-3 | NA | TGTGCCATCGGGGGCGGGCTCGGGGATACGCAGTATTTT | CAIGGGLGDTQYF